These 11 T cell receptor beta chains share one sample of origin, sequenced in a study of cytomegalovirus exposure and HLA in healthy donors. It was with 60 Vbeta and 13 Jbeta primers that the PCR ran. Using immunoSEQ multiplex PCR, the repertoire was profiled, and TCRdb retains in-frame clones only, with some absent. The repertoire holds about 130,000 clones, with roughly 77% as singletons. Sequencing input: PBMCs. These receptors all stem from a woman in her forties in good health and CMV-seropositive.

The gene calls are TRBV28 and TRBJ2-7, with 8 nucleotides matching TRBD2. CDR1 and CDR2 from the germline V gene are MDHEN and SYDVKM. The CDR3 totals 14 residues. Trimming cost V 8 bases and J 2 bases; bases outside gene matches: 8. CDR3 loop: CASGRVGGAYEQYF. CDR3 coding DNA: TGTGCCAGCGGCAGGGTCGGGGGGGCCTACGAGCAGTACTTC.

The V and J genes are TRBV7-9 and TRBJ1-1, with D possibly TRBD1 on 6 matching bases. CDR1 and CDR2 from the germline V gene are SEHNR and FQNEAQ (reference sequence). V was clipped by 5 bases and J by 6 bases, with 16 bases between them. The CDR3 consists of 14 residues. The DNA for the CDR3 is TGTGCCAGCAGCAAAACGGACAGAGGGGCTGAAGCTTTCTTT. It is translated as CASSKTDRGAEAFF.

The rearrangement links TRBV13 to TRBJ1-5, with TRBD1 matching 7 bases. CDR1 is PRHDT, CDR2 FYEKMQ, per germline (reference sequence). The CDR3 is 14 residues long. Trimming cost V 1 base and J 9 bases; bases outside gene matches: 6. The chain's CDR3 is CASSLAQGNGPQHF. CDR3 nucleotides: TGTGCCAGCAGCTTAGCACAGGGGAATGGGCCCCAGCATTTT.

The DNA for the CDR3 is TGTGCCAGCACCTCCCCCGCGTGGGCGCATGGCTACACCTTC. It encodes CASTSPAWAHGYTF. The chain employs TRBV28 and TRBJ1-2; D unresolved. Trimming removed 7 bases at V and 6 bases at J, with 18 bases between. Germline V CDR1 and CDR2: MDHEN, SYDVKM. The CDR3 extends over 14 amino acids.

V and J are TRBV30 and TRBJ2-7, with 13 positions matching TRBD2. CDR1 is GTSNPN, CDR2 SVGIG, per germline (reference sequence). V dropped 3 bases and J dropped 0; count of bases not matched to a gene: 2. This CDR3 spans 15 amino acids. This chain's CDR3 is CAWSGLAGVSYEQYF. For the CDR3, the DNA is TGTGCCTGGAGCGGACTAGCGGGGGTCTCCTACGAGCAGTACTTC.

The chain recombines TRBV20-1 with TRBJ2-1; 8 bases fit TRBD2. The CDR3 loop spans 11 amino acids. CDR1 DFQATT and CDR2 SNEGSKA come from the germline V gene (reference sequence). The DNA of the CDR3 is TGCAGCGGGAGGGGTATCGACGAGCAGTTCTTC. Translated, it gives CSGRGIDEQFF.

The chain links TRBV19 to TRBJ2-3; 7 nucleotides line up with TRBD2. The junction had 7 bases not matched to a gene; V was cut back by 5 bases and J by 2 bases. The CDR3 runs to 15 residues. Germline V gives CDR1 LNHDA, CDR2 SQIVND (reference sequence). The CDR3 region is CASSPSGGFTDTQYF. CDR3 DNA sequence: TGTGCCAGTAGTCCTTCGGGAGGTTTCACAGATACGCAGTATTTT.

Here the CDR3 DNA reads TGTGCCAGCAGCTTAGGGAGAGGTAGCAATCAGCCCCAGCATTTT. Its translation is CASSLGRGSNQPQHF. This sequence joins TRBV7-6 and TRBJ1-5, with no clear D. Germline CDR1 reads SGHVS; CDR2 reads FNYEAQ. The germline V and J ends were trimmed by 1 base and 0 bases, with 7 bases remaining between them. The CDR3 loop spans 15 amino acids.

The V and J genes are TRBV30 and TRBJ2-7, with a possible D match to TRBD1 (6 bases). CDR1 is GTSNPN and CDR2 is SVGIG in the germline V gene (reference sequence). The CDR3 has 14 amino acids. V was pared by 7 bases and J by 4 bases, with 20 bases between. CDR3: CAFNPGTFLYEQYF. In DNA form, the CDR3 reads TGTGCCTTTAACCCCGGGACATTTCTATACGAGCAGTACTTC.

The gene calls are TRBV7-3 and TRBJ2-2; a possible D gene is TRBD2 (5 bases). Trimming removed 2 bases at V and 6 bases at J, with 7 bases between. The CDR3 is 13 amino acids. Germline V CDR1 and CDR2: SGHTA, FQGTGA. This CDR3 reads CASSLLAPGELFF. The CDR3 DNA is TGTGCCAGCAGCTTACTAGCTCCCGGGGAGCTGTTTTTT.

V usage is TRBV9 and J usage is TRBJ2-1, with TRBD1 matching over 8 bases. CDR1 is SGDLS and CDR2 is YYNGEE in the germline V gene. This CDR3 is built from 15 residues. Germline trimming cut 4 bases from V and 6 bases from J; bases unmatched to any gene: 9. CDR3 bases: TGTGCCAGCAGCCTGACAGGGGAATTCGGCAATGAGCAGTTCTTC. Its translation: CASSLTGEFGNEQFF.